This TCR beta chain was identified in a study of blood T cells in healthy people across ages. Then a second PCR, running roughly 7 to 11 cycles, was carried out with a sample-barcoded 5' primer and a J-beta primer mix. TCRdb independently ran MiXCR on the 5' RACE reads; one entry per CDR3 protein. The sample has around 780,000 distinct CDR3 sequences, about a quarter seen once. The CDR3 covers 11 residues. Looked up from germline, CDR1 is DFQATT and CDR2 is SNEGSKA (reference sequence). This clonotype has a handful of counts. Germline is not matched at one junction end, which may reflect a read error. These same data were also listed under a study on T cells of mothers and their children.

Sequencing was done on a sample of blood. This rearrangement joins TRBV20-1 to TRBJ1-1; D not resolved. The TCR comes from a boy younger than 18 in good health. The CDR3 DNA follows: TGCGGTGCTAGAGCTGACACTGAAGCTTTCTTT. It encodes CGARADTEAFF.